This T cell receptor beta chain derives from a study of blood T cell repertoires in COVID-19. The overall study: The United States, Italy and Spain supplied acute and convalescent COVID-19 samples. Sample material is recorded as cDNA or gDNA derived from T cells, B-cell-depleted T cells, or PBMCs.

Seattle patients were enrolled during active infection and followed longitudinally. The V gene's germline CDR1 is WSHSY and CDR2 SAAADI. V dropped 0 bases and J dropped 3 bases, with 11 bases sitting between them. CDR3 length: 15 amino acids. As handled by the study authors: For nucleated cells, counts were estimated from reference gene primer amplification. Clones were read by immunoSEQ multiplex PCR, and TCRdb kept only the in-frame ones, dropping some. The V and J calls and the clone size are those of that table, but D and trimming were determined from the DNA. This table has roughly 130,000 clones, about 83% appearing once.

The clonotype was recovered from a man younger than 45 with COVID-19, enrolled during active disease. The chain employs TRBV10-2 and TRBJ1-1; D gene unclear. Sequenced: peripheral blood. CDR3 in DNA: TGCGCCAGCAGTGAGTCGACTGGCGCGCACACTGAAGCTTTCTTT. Encoded protein: CASSESTGAHTEAFF.